This T cell receptor beta chain was retrieved from a study of T cell repertoires in aging, cancer and after chemotherapy. A few counts support this clonotype. Its antigen is not identified. Amplification of TCR beta used genomic DNA extracted from peripheral blood. Rearranged V-D-J TRB sequences were amplified with a mixed TRB-A/B primer pool. MiXCR was run by TCRdb on the multiplex PCR reads, yielding one entry per CDR3 protein. The sample consists of around 2,000 distinct CDR3 sequences, under 40% of them appearing once. CDR1 is SGHVS and CDR2 is FNYEAQ in the germline V gene. The CDR3 totals 15 residues. J was trimmed by 2 bases and V by 5 bases; bases with no gene match: 4. Study-level results: Untreated cancer patients had significantly lower blood TCR diversity than age-matched healthy donors.

This clonotype was obtained from a human donor with a solid tumor. Specimen: blood. The V and J genes are TRBV7-6 and TRBJ2-7; 12 bases align to TRBD2. CDR3 sequence (DNA): TGTGCCAGCAGCCTGACTAGCGGGAGCACCTACGAGCAGTACTTC. Protein product: CASSLTSGSTYEQYF.